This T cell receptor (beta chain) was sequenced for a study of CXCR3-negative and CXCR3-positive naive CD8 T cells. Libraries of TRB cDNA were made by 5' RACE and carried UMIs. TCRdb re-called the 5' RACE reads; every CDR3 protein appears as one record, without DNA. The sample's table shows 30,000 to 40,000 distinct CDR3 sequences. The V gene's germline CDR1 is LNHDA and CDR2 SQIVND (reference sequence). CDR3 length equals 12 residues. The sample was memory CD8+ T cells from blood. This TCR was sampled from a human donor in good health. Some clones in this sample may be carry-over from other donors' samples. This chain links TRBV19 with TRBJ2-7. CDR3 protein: CASSPQGDEQYF.